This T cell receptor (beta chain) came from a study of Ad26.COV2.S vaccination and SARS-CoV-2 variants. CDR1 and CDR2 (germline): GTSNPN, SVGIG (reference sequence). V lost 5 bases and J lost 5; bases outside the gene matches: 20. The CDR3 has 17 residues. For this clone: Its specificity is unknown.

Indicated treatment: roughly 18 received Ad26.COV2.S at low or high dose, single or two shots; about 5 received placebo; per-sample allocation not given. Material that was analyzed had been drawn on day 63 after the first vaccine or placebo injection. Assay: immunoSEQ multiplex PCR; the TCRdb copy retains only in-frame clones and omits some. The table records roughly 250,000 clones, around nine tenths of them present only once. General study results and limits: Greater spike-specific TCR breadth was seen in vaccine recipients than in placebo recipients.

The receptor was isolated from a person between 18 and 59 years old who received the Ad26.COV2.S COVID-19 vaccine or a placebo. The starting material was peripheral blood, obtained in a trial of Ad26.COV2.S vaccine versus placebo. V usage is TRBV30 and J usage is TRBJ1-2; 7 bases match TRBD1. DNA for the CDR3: TGTGCCTGGCTTGATCTCCTAAAGCAGGGGGTCAAGTATGGCTACACCTTC. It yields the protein CAWLDLLKQGVKYGYTF.